This T cell receptor beta chain derives from a study of T cell changes during pregnancy in multiple sclerosis. The protocol was immunoSEQ multiplex PCR, while the TCRdb copy is restricted to in-frame clones and leaves out a portion. The repertoire has roughly 120,000 clones, 80% to 95% of them found once; the top ten carry approximately 1.4%. Germline lookup yields CDR1 SQVTM and CDR2 ANQGSEA. The CDR3 sequence is 12 residues long. V was cut by 4 bases and J by 2 bases, with 6 bases left in between. The source material was peripheral blood, sampled in the third trimester of pregnancy. This sequence joins TRBV29-1 and TRBJ1-5; D is uncertain. The source is a female donor with multiple sclerosis, enrolled in a pregnancy study. The DNA of the CDR3 is TGCAGCGTTGGTCAGGGCAATCAGCCCCAGCATTTT. Encoded protein: CSVGQGNQPQHF.